Listed here are 20 T cell receptor beta chains from one sample, sequenced in a study of shared clonotypes between healthy human individuals. Data came from immunoSEQ multiplex PCR; TCRdb stores just in-frame clones and leaves some out. The repertoire includes 2 million to 2.5 million clones, approximately 96% of them detected once, and over 0.1% sits in the top ten. Sequenced: naive CD4+ T cells sorted from blood. The subset is: CD45RA+ positively selected. The receptor source for this set is a man younger than 35 in good health.

Comment on this clone: The sample has other DNA sequences that encode this CDR3 too. The rearrangement links TRBV4-1 to TRBJ2-5; no definite D call. V was cut by 1 base and J by 4 bases, with 7 bases left in between. The CDR3 sequence is 13 residues long. Germline V lookup: CDR1 MGHRA, CDR2 YSYEKL. In DNA form, the CDR3 reads TGCGCCAGCAGCCAAGTCGCCCCAGAGACCCAGTACTTC. Encoded protein: CASSQVAPETQYF.

CDR3 sequence (DNA): TGTGCCAGCAGCCAACTAGCGGGAGCTTCCTACGAGCAGTACTTC. Translation gives CASSQLAGASYEQYF. The chain combines TRBV6-5 with TRBJ2-7; TRBD2 matches 11 bases. Per germline, CDR1 MNHEY and CDR2 SVGAGI. This CDR3 comprises 15 residues. The trim removed 6 bases at V and 1 base at J, leaving 5 bases unmatched.

The chain employs TRBV5-1 and TRBJ1-6; 12 bases line up with TRBD1. Germline V gene sequence: CDR1 SGHRS, CDR2 YFSETQ. The ends lost 0 bases at V and 10 bases at J; junction bases unmatched: 11. This CDR3 spans 18 amino acids. The CDR3, as DNA: TGCGCCAGCAGCTTGGTTTCTACTGTTGGGACAGGGGGCTCACCCCTCCACTTT. Translating gives CASSLVSTVGTGGSPLHF.

Comment on this clone: This same CDR3 is encoded by further DNA sequences in the sample. The rearrangement uses TRBV2 and TRBJ2-7; TRBD1 agrees at 7 bases. Trimming cost V 8 bases and J 2 bases; bases outside gene matches: 3. There are 12 residues in the CDR3. CDR1 SNHLY and CDR2 FYNNEI come from the germline V gene. CDR3 residues: CASRDRPYEQYF. CDR3 bases: TGTGCCAGCCGGGACAGACCCTACGAGCAGTACTTC.

The V gene is TRBV6-5, the J gene TRBJ2-1, with D possibly being TRBD2 (5 bases). The V and J ends lost 0 bases and 5 bases respectively, with 5 bases between them. Germline CDR1 is MNHEY and CDR2 is SVGAGI. There are 13 residues in the CDR3. The CDR3 loop reads CASSYSGNNEQFF. The DNA for the CDR3 is TGTGCCAGCAGTTACTCCGGGAACAATGAGCAGTTCTTC.

In DNA, the CDR3 is TGTGCCAGCAGTTTATCTAGGCAGAATCCCTTTCCACCTTATCGAATCCAGGGCAATCAGCCCCAGCATTTT. Translation: CASSLSRQNPFPPYRIQGNQPQHF. The chain couples TRBV28 to TRBJ1-5, with D unclear. The V and J ends lost 1 base and 2 bases respectively, with 36 bases between them. Looked up from germline, CDR1 is MDHEN and CDR2 is SYDVKM. There are 24 residues in the CDR3.

The genes are TRBV6-5 and TRBJ1-1; 7 bases map to TRBD1. Germline V gives CDR1 MNHEY, CDR2 SVGAGI. The V and J ends lost 6 bases and 4 bases, in that order; junction bases with no gene match: 5. The CDR3 sequence is 13 residues long. CDR3 bases: TGTGCCAGCAGAGAGGACAGGAGCACTGAAGCTTTCTTT. This encodes CASREDRSTEAFF.

The chain employs TRBV5-1 and TRBJ1-6, with D hard to call. Germline V gene lookup returns CDR1 SGHRS and CDR2 YFSETQ. V was clipped by 0 bases and J by 4 bases, with 11 bases between them. CDR3 size: 16 residues. CDR3 coding DNA: TGCGCCAGCAGCTTGGAGGGCAACACATATAATTCACCCCTCCACTTT. It translates to CASSLEGNTYNSPLHF.

The chain recombines TRBV6-1 with TRBJ1-6; 8 bases are shared with TRBD1. Germline assignment: CDR1 MNHNS and CDR2 SASEGT. V shed 7 bases and J 7 bases; nucleotides not matched to a gene: 3. The CDR3 loop spans 13 amino acids. CDR3 sequence (DNA): TGTGCCAGCATGAACAGGGGGAATTCACCCCTCCACTTT. Its translation is CASMNRGNSPLHF.

The rearrangement joins TRBV18 to TRBJ1-2, with 9 nucleotides matching TRBD1. In germline, CDR1 is KGHSH, CDR2 LQKENI. The CDR3 is 15 amino acids. V gave up 5 bases and J gave up 5 bases; unmatched junction bases: 9. The CDR3 reads CASSSQGAVRYGYTF. CDR3 sequence (DNA): TGTGCCAGCTCATCACAGGGGGCCGTGAGGTATGGCTACACCTTC.

V is TRBV5-6 and J is TRBJ1-2, with TRBD1 identical over 9 bases. Germline loops: CDR1 SGHDT, CDR2 YYEEEE. The CDR3 is made up of 13 amino acids. The trim removed 4 bases at V and 8 bases at J, leaving 6 bases unmatched. CDR3 DNA sequence: TGTGCCAGCAGCGGGACAGGGAGCTTCGGCTACACCTTC. Translating gives CASSGTGSFGYTF. Together with reference TRBV5-6 and TRBJ1-2, the CDR3 gives the full variable domain: DAGVTQSPTHLIKTRGQQVTLRCSPKSGHDTVSWYQQALGQGPQFIFQYYEEEERQRGNFPDRFSGHQFPNYSSELNVNALLLGDSALYLCASSGTGSFGYTFGSGTRLTVV.

This clone was counted a single time. The rearrangement uses TRBV10-3 and TRBJ1-6, with 8 bases that match TRBD1. The CDR3 extends over 14 amino acids. Looked up from germline, CDR1 is ENHRY and CDR2 is SYGVKD. The V segment lost 10 bases and the J segment 8 bases; nucleotides outside the gene matches: 10. The CDR3 sequence: CATTDRGNDSPLHF. CDR3 DNA: TGTGCCACCACAGACAGGGGCAATGATTCACCCCTCCACTTT.

The chain links TRBV30 to TRBJ2-1, with 7 bases that match TRBD2. Germline-derived CDR1 and CDR2 are GTSNPN and SVGIG (reference sequence). This CDR3 is 13 amino acids long. V shed 5 bases and J 9 bases; nucleotides not matched to a gene: 10. The CDR3 DNA sequence: TGTGCCTGGCGCCCTACTAGCGTTGGTGAGCAGTTCTTC. This sequence encodes CAWRPTSVGEQFF.

The V gene is TRBV6-5, the J gene TRBJ2-5; no firm D call. Looked up from germline, CDR1 is MNHEY and CDR2 is SVGAGI. This CDR3 is built from 11 residues. Trimming removed 8 bases at V and 5 bases at J, with 9 bases between. CDR3 sequence reads: CASANVETQYF. The DNA for the CDR3 is TGTGCCAGCGCTAATGTGGAGACCCAGTACTTC.

The chain carries TRBV14 and TRBJ1-2, with D perhaps matching TRBD1 (5 bases). The germline V gene encodes CDR1 SGHDN and CDR2 FVKESK. The CDR3 length is 16 residues. V was clipped by 0 bases and J by 6 bases, with 17 bases between them. CDR3: CASSQDGAGTPHGYTF. For the CDR3, the DNA is TGTGCCAGCAGCCAAGACGGGGCTGGAACCCCGCATGGCTACACCTTC. The full variable domain, completed using reference TRBV14 and TRBJ1-2, is EAGVTQFPSHSVIEKGQTVTLRCDPISGHDNLYWYRRVMGKEIKFLLHFVKESKQDESGMPNNRFLAERTGGTYSTLKVQPAELEDSGVYFCASSQDGAGTPHGYTFGSGTRLTVV.

The chain joins TRBV28 to TRBJ2-1; possible D gene TRBD1, 5 bases. The ends were cut back, 2 bases at V and 8 bases at J, with 16 bases in the middle. CDR3 size: 15 residues. Germline CDR1 MDHEN, CDR2 SYDVKM. The CDR3 region is CASSLKGLKVDEQFF. CDR3 coding DNA: TGTGCCAGCAGTTTAAAGGGGTTAAAGGTCGATGAGCAGTTCTTC.

The chain carries TRBV15 and TRBJ1-2, with a possible D match to TRBD1 (5 bases). The germline V and J ends were trimmed by 1 base and 4 bases, with 13 bases remaining between them. Germline assignment: CDR1 LNHNV and CDR2 YYDKDF (reference sequence). The CDR3 extends over 15 amino acids. The CDR3 here is CATSRAGGVTYGYTF. CDR3 nucleotides: TGTGCCACCAGCAGAGCAGGAGGGGTTACCTATGGCTACACCTTC. Using reference TRBV15 and TRBJ1-2 for the parts outside the CDR3, the full variable domain is DAMVIQNPRYQVTQFGKPVTLSCSQTLNHNVMYWYQQKSSQAPKLLFHYYDKDFNNEADTPDNFQSRRPNTSFCFLDIRSPGLGDTAMYLCATSRAGGVTYGYTFGSGTRLTVV.

The rearrangement uses TRBV7-2 and TRBJ2-7, with 11 bases aligning to TRBD2. Germline CDR1 and CDR2: SGHTA and FQGNSA. V was clipped by 2 bases and J by 3 bases; unmatched bases: 6. There are 16 residues in the CDR3. This chain's CDR3 is CASSLLAGGGGYEQYF. CDR3 DNA sequence: TGTGCCAGCAGCTTATTAGCGGGAGGGGGAGGCTACGAGCAGTACTTC.

V and J are TRBV19 and TRBJ1-3, with D possibly TRBD1 on 6 matching bases. The CDR3 is 14 amino acids. Germline V gene data show CDR1 as LNHDA and CDR2 as SQIVND (reference sequence). V lost 9 bases, J lost 0 bases, and 12 bases lay in between. CDR3 loop: CASRQDRSGNTIYF. In nucleotides, the CDR3 is TGTGCCAGCCGACAGGACCGCTCTGGAAACACCATATATTTT. The variable domain in full, with the rest retrieved from reference TRBV19 and TRBJ1-3, is DGGITQSPKYLFRKEGQNVTLSCEQNLNHDAMYWYRQDPGQGLRLIYYSQIVNDFQKGDIAEGYSVSREKKESFPLTVTSAQKNPTAFYLCASRQDRSGNTIYFGEGSWLTVV.

This chain uses TRBV6-1 with TRBJ1-2; TRBD1 might be the D (5 bases). There are 14 residues in the CDR3. Trimming took off 5 bases at V and 4 bases at J, with 14 bases between the two ends. CDR1 and CDR2 from the germline V gene are MNHNS and SASEGT. The CDR3 spells CASSQDGGVYGYTF. The CDR3 DNA sequence: TGTGCCAGCAGTCAGGACGGGGGAGTCTATGGCTACACCTTC.